The clone carrying this T cell receptor (beta chain) occurred a few times. The record originates from a study of early T cells in non-severe SARS-CoV-2 infection. Turning to the study itself: Chains were not paired, and sequencing was done on bulk RNA from unsorted whole blood.

Each cDNA molecule carried a unique molecular identifier. TCRdb ran MiXCR on the 5' RACE reads and lists one entry per CDR3 protein. The table includes 75,000 to 90,000 distinct CDR3 sequences, more than 5% detected once. The germline gives CDR1 LGHDT, CDR2 YNNKEL (reference sequence). V lost 4 bases, J lost 7 bases, and 8 bases lay in between. This CDR3 contains 12 residues. The specimen was whole blood. The genes are TRBV3-1 and TRBJ1-5; possible D gene TRBD1, 5 bases. The sequence was collected from an adult who was a healthcare worker with PCR-confirmed SARS-CoV-2 infection or an uninfected control (not recorded which). CDR3 coding DNA: TGTGCCAGCAGCCGGGGGGGACAGCCCCAGCATTTT. It translates to CASSRGGQPQHF.